These 21 T cell receptor beta chains were sequenced from one sample in a study of cytomegalovirus exposure and HLA in healthy donors. The PCR contained 60 Vbeta and 13 Jbeta primers. TCRdb's table, derived via immunoSEQ multiplex PCR, lists solely in-frame clones and lacks some. This repertoire shows 180,000 or so clones, approximately 82% found once; its top ten account for about 7.6%. The sample consisted of PBMCs. Receptors originate from a woman aged 40-49 years in good health and CMV-seropositive.

This clone was counted only a few times. The J gene is TRBJ1-5, the V gene TRBV28; D ambiguous. Trimming took 2 bases from V and 4 from J, leaving 6 bases between them. Germline V gene sequence: CDR1 MDHEN, CDR2 SYDVKM. CDR3 size: 13 residues. In DNA form, the CDR3 reads TGTGCCAGCAGTTTAACGGGGAATCAGCCCCAGCATTTT. Translating gives CASSLTGNQPQHF.

This chain joins TRBV7-3 and TRBJ1-3; 7 bases fit TRBD1. This CDR3 spans 14 amino acids. Germline CDR1 SGHTA, CDR2 FQGTGA. Trimming took 5 bases from V and 7 from J; bases not matched to a gene: 8. The CDR3 here is CASSNRGYGNTIYF. CDR3 DNA: TGTGCCAGCAGCAACAGGGGTTACGGGAACACCATATATTTT.

The rearrangement links TRBV7-2 to TRBJ1-1, with 9 bases aligning to TRBD1. Germline V gives CDR1 SGHTA, CDR2 FQGNSA. After removal of 3 bases from V and 1 base from J, the junction contained 0 bases not matched to a gene. The CDR3 sequence is 14 residues long. The CDR3, as DNA: TGTGCCAGCAGCTTGGGACAGGGGAACACTGAAGCTTTCTTT. Protein sequence: CASSLGQGNTEAFF.

In its sample, this clone was seen a few times. V gene TRBV30 combines with J gene TRBJ2-3; 12 nucleotides match TRBD2. The V and J ends lost 8 bases and 0 bases, in that order; junction bases with no gene match: 0. This CDR3 contains 13 residues. The germline CDR1 and CDR2 sequences are GTSNPN and SVGIG (reference sequence). The CDR3 protein is CAGTSGSTDTQYF. CDR3 coding DNA: TGTGCCGGGACTAGCGGGAGCACAGATACGCAGTATTTT. Using reference TRBV30 and TRBJ2-3 for the parts outside the CDR3, the full variable domain is SQTIHQWPATLVQPVGSPLSLECTVEGTSNPNLYWYRQAAGRGLQLLFYSVGIGQISSEVPQNLSASRPQDRQFILSSKKLLLSDSGFYLCAGTSGSTDTQYFGPGTRLTVL.

V gene TRBV18 combines with J gene TRBJ2-6; 7 bases match TRBD1. V lost 3 bases, J lost 0 bases, and 5 bases stayed unmatched. Germline values: CDR1 KGHSH, CDR2 LQKENI. The CDR3 has 17 residues. The CDR3 reads CASSPQGQHSGANVLTF. For the CDR3, the DNA is TGTGCCAGCTCACCCCAGGGACAGCACTCTGGGGCCAACGTCCTGACTTTC. Supplemented by reference TRBV18 and TRBJ2-6, the full variable domain reads NAGVMQNPRHLVRRRGQEARLRCSPMKGHSHVYWYRQLPEEGLKFMVYLQKENIIDESGMPKERFSAEFPKEGPSILRIQQVVRGDSAAYFCASSPQGQHSGANVLTFGAGSRLTVL.

The chain employs TRBV18 and TRBJ1-1; D is uncertain. The V gene lost 4 bases and the J gene lost 3 bases, with 15 bases spanning the gap. Germline loops: CDR1 KGHSH, CDR2 LQKENI. The CDR3 has 15 amino acids. CDR3 coding DNA: TGTGCCAGCTCACTCTCCTGGAAGCGGGACACTGAAGCTTTCTTT. Amino acid sequence: CASSLSWKRDTEAFF. The variable domain in full, with the rest retrieved from reference TRBV18 and TRBJ1-1, is NAGVMQNPRHLVRRRGQEARLRCSPMKGHSHVYWYRQLPEEGLKFMVYLQKENIIDESGMPKERFSAEFPKEGPSILRIQQVVRGDSAAYFCASSLSWKRDTEAFFGQGTRLTVV.

The rearrangement links TRBV7-2 to TRBJ2-5; TRBD1 might be the D (5 bases). Germline CDR1 reads SGHTA; CDR2 reads FQGNSA. The CDR3 totals 14 residues. The V and J ends lost 1 base and 7 bases respectively, with 13 bases between them. CDR3 nucleotide sequence: TGTGCCAGCAGCTTAGTAGGGCAGGGTGCGACCCAGTACTTC. It encodes CASSLVGQGATQYF. The full variable domain, in which reference TRBV7-2 and TRBJ2-5 provide the parts outside the CDR3, is GAGVSQSPSNKVTEKGKDVELRCDPISGHTALYWYRQSLGQGLEFLIYFQGNSAPDKSGLPSDRFSAERTGGSVSTLTIQRTQQEDSAVYLCASSLVGQGATQYFGPGTRLLVL.

Concerning this clone itself: A read error is likely, as this CDR3 ends without the conserved phenylalanine or tryptophan. The rearrangement links TRBV2 to TRBJ1-1, with TRBD1 as a possible D gene (6 bases). With 5 bases removed from V and 4 bases from J, the gap between germline ends came to 14 bases. The CDR3 consists of 14 residues. The germline V gene encodes CDR1 SNHLY and CDR2 FYNNEI. CDR3 coding DNA: TGTGCCAGCAGTAGGGTCTTAGGGGGCACTGAAGCTTTCTCT. Its translation: CASSRVLGGTEAFS.

The chain is built from TRBV11-2 and TRBJ2-7; the match to TRBD2 covers 10 bases. This CDR3 contains 14 residues. Germline V CDR1 and CDR2: SGHAT, FQNNGV. The ends lost 2 bases at V and 6 bases at J; junction bases unmatched: 4. The CDR3 here is CASSLRASGGEQYF. As DNA, the CDR3 is TGTGCCAGCAGCTTAAGGGCTAGCGGGGGCGAGCAGTACTTC.

The DNA of the CDR3 is TGTGCCAGCAGCTCTAGCGGGAGGGCCTACAATGAGCAGTTCTTC. Its protein product is CASSSSGRAYNEQFF. The rearrangement joins TRBV11-3 to TRBJ2-1; 12 bases line up with TRBD2. The germline gives CDR1 SGHNT, CDR2 YENEEA. The CDR3 has 15 residues. Trimming removed 4 bases from V and 2 bases from J; junction bases left unmatched: 0. The variable domain in full, with the rest retrieved from reference TRBV11-3 and TRBJ2-1, is EAGVVQSPRYKIIEKKQPVAFWCNPISGHNTLYWYLQNLGQGPELLIRYENEEAVDDSQLPKDRFSAERLKGVDSTLKIQPAELGDSAVYLCASSSSGRAYNEQFFGPGTRLTVL.

V is TRBV4-2 and J is TRBJ2-7; 7 nucleotides line up with TRBD2. CDR1 LGHNA and CDR2 YNFKEQ come from the germline V gene. This CDR3 is 14 amino acids long. V lost 0 bases and J lost 7; bases outside the gene matches: 6. CDR3 DNA sequence: TGTGCCAGCAGCCAAGATTACCCCGGGGGGGAGCAGTACTTC. As protein: CASSQDYPGGEQYF.

The chain links TRBV6-5 to TRBJ2-3, with D perhaps TRBD2 (6 bases). This CDR3 region has 15 residues. The V and J ends lost 6 bases and 0 bases respectively, with 13 bases between them. Germline-derived CDR1 and CDR2 are MNHEY and SVGAGI. CDR3: CASRAGRGSTDTQYF. CDR3 nucleotide sequence: TGTGCCAGCAGGGCGGGACGGGGGAGCACAGATACGCAGTATTTT.

V gene TRBV28 combines with J gene TRBJ1-2; tentative D call: TRBD1 (5 bases). The length of the CDR3 is 16 residues. Germline values: CDR1 MDHEN, CDR2 SYDVKM. V lost 5 bases and J lost 7, with 23 bases in between. CDR3 in amino acids: CASSPPGGLGVGGYTF. The CDR3 bases are TGTGCCAGCAGTCCCCCCGGGGGGTTGGGGGTTGGTGGCTACACCTTC.

This clone has a single count. This rearrangement joins TRBV2 to TRBJ2-2; TRBD1 matches at 8 bases. The CDR3 has 16 amino acids. Trimming removed 1 base from V and 4 bases from J; junction bases left unmatched: 5. CDR1 is SNHLY and CDR2 is FYNNEI in the germline V gene. The CDR3 DNA sequence: TGTGCCAGCAGTGAAGACAGGGGGAGAATCACCGGGGAGCTGTTTTTT. This encodes CASSEDRGRITGELFF.

The chain has TRBV18 and TRBJ2-3; the D is unclear. CDR1 KGHSH and CDR2 LQKENI come from the germline V gene. CDR3 length: 15 amino acids. The V and J ends lost 6 bases and 3 bases respectively, with 16 bases between them. The CDR3 DNA reads TGTGCCAGCTCTCACCGACCTAGAGGTACAGATACGCAGTATTTT. Protein sequence: CASSHRPRGTDTQYF.

The chain couples TRBV10-3 to TRBJ1-1; TRBD1 matches 9 bases. With 0 bases clipped from V and 4 bases from J, the junction kept 12 bases outside the gene matches. This CDR3 region has 18 residues. CDR1 ENHRY and CDR2 SYGVKD come from the germline V gene. CDR3 nucleotide sequence: TGTGCCATCAGTGAGTCCGGGATTTCCGGGACAGGGAGCACTGAAGCTTTCTTT. Protein sequence: CAISESGISGTGSTEAFF.

The chain recombines TRBV7-8 with TRBJ1-4, with 7 bases aligning to TRBD1. CDR3 length: 17 residues. J lost 0 bases, V lost 4 bases, and 8 bases had no gene match. Germline lookup yields CDR1 SGHVS and CDR2 FQNEAQ. CDR3 sequence: CASSSGGPGATNEKLFF. Written as DNA, the CDR3 is TGTGCCAGCAGCTCAGGGGGTCCTGGGGCAACTAATGAAAAACTGTTTTTT. Supplemented by reference TRBV7-8 and TRBJ1-4, the full variable domain reads GAGVSQSPRYKVAKRGQDVALRCDPISGHVSLFWYQQALGQGPEFLTYFQNEAQLDKSGLPSDRFFAERPEGSVSTLKIQRTQQEDSAVYLCASSSGGPGATNEKLFFGSGTQLSVL.

The chain is built from TRBV18 and TRBJ1-5; possibly TRBD1 for D (5 bases). The CDR3 totals 14 residues. CDR1 KGHSH and CDR2 LQKENI come from the germline V gene. V gave up 2 bases and J gave up 5 bases, with 10 bases separating them. The CDR3 sequence is CASSPTGGHQPQHF. CDR3 DNA: TGTGCCAGCTCACCAACGGGGGGTCATCAGCCCCAGCATTTT.

The chain combines TRBV5-1 with TRBJ1-2; 11 bases align to TRBD1. The CDR3 runs to 15 residues. V lost 1 base, J lost 8 bases, and 7 bases stayed unmatched. Per germline, CDR1 SGHRS and CDR2 YFSETQ. CDR3 sequence reads: CASSLTGTGGMGYTF. Here the CDR3 DNA reads TGCGCCAGCAGCTTGACCGGGACAGGGGGGATGGGCTACACCTTC.

This clone showed up just a few times. The rearrangement links TRBV14 to TRBJ2-1, with TRBD2 identical over 12 bases. Per germline, CDR1 SGHDN and CDR2 FVKESK. J lost 11 bases, V lost 1 base, and 15 bases had no gene match. This CDR3 region has 18 residues. The CDR3 here is CASSQGLAGAARYLQQFF. CDR3 bases: TGTGCCAGCAGCCAAGGACTAGCGGGAGCGGCGCGCTACCTCCAGCAGTTCTTC.

The V and J genes are TRBV7-2 and TRBJ1-3; D gene unclear. The CDR3 has 15 residues. Germline V CDR1 and CDR2: SGHTA, FQGNSA. Trimming took off 5 bases at V and 0 bases at J, with 11 bases between the two ends. CDR3 in amino acids: CASSPRSGSGNTIYF. Written as DNA, the CDR3 is TGTGCCAGCAGCCCTCGGTCTGGCTCTGGAAACACCATATATTTT.